This T cell receptor beta chain was recovered during a study of post-analysis software for immune sequencing data. As for the study in general: Recorded subtypes: relapsing-remitting, secondary progressive, progressive-relapsing; some patients unannotated. General study findings and limits: Clustering by F measure revealed strong co-clustering among samples prepared together in one batch. Compared against controls, patients with multiple sclerosis displayed significantly lower normalized Chao1 diversity.

The table lists this clonotype with a few counts. What it binds is not known. Unique molecular identifiers had been added to the TCR beta cDNA libraries. About 500,000 cDNA molecules were obtained per 1 to 10 million input T cells. Each CDR3 protein is one row after TCRdb ran MiXCR on the PCR reads. The table shows hundreds of thousands of distinct CDR3 sequences, with 30% occurring only once. The sample was blood. The sequence derives from a girl between 10 and 17 years old with multiple sclerosis.

The CDR3 coding sequence is TGTGCCAGCAGCGTCGGGTCCCAAGCATATGAGCAGTTCTTC. Encoded protein: CASSVGSQAYEQFF. The chain uses TRBV9 and TRBJ2-1; D remains ambiguous. Germline CDR1 SGDLS, CDR2 YYNGEE. Trimming stripped 2 bases from V and 8 bases from J, with 14 bases between. The CDR3 consists of 14 residues.